The rows below give T cell receptor beta chains drawn from one sample of a study of T cells after yellow fever vaccination. A single record per CDR3 protein comes from TCRdb applying MiXCR to the 5' RACE reads. The table has some 250,000 distinct CDR3 sequences, about 7% seen once. The sequencing here drew on CD4+ T cells sorted from PBMCs, taken 15 days after the yellow fever booster vaccination. These TCRs come from a man in his thirties or forties who received the YFV17D yellow fever vaccine. Both conserved end residues are part of each CDR3. Each record gives: J gene, clone size, D gene, V gene, CDR3 protein, CDR3 DNA. The D gene is left open where the match is weak. Clone size is not always given. Where it is, it says once, few, many or a class for expanded clones.

J gene: TRBJ2-4; clone size: few; D gene: TRBD2; V gene: TRBV6-1; CDR3 protein: CASKPLPGLAEPGQNIQYF; CDR3 DNA: TGTGCCAGCAAGCCCCTCCCGGGACTAGCGGAACCGGGGCAAAACATTCAGTACTTC
J gene: TRBJ2-7; clone size: many; D gene: TRBD2; V gene: TRBV10-3; CDR3 protein: CAIASGIAGSYEQYF; CDR3 DNA: TGTGCCATCGCCAGTGGTATAGCGGGATCCTACGAGCAGTACTTC
J gene: TRBJ2-6; clone size: NA; D gene: TRBD1; V gene: TRBV12-3/TRBV12-4; CDR3 protein: CASWGQGSSGANVLTF; CDR3 DNA: TGTGCCAGCTGGGGACAGGGGAGTTCTGGGGCCAACGTCCTGACTTTC
J gene: TRBJ2-6; clone size: NA; D gene: NA; V gene: TRBV18; CDR3 protein: CASSIPGALSGANVLTF; CDR3 DNA: TGTGCCAGCTCTATTCCTGGGGCTCTCTCTGGGGCCAACGTCCTGACTTTC
J gene: TRBJ2-3; clone size: few; D gene: TRBD2; V gene: TRBV5-1; CDR3 protein: CASVAGGGTDTQYF; CDR3 DNA: TGCGCCAGCGTCGCGGGAGGTGGCACAGATACGCAGTATTTT
J gene: TRBJ2-1; clone size: NA; D gene: NA; V gene: TRBV2; CDR3 protein: CASSVSPGGGNEQFF; CDR3 DNA: TGTGCCAGCAGTGTATCCCCAGGAGGGGGGAATGAGCAGTTCTTC
J gene: TRBJ2-1; clone size: few; D gene: TRBD1; V gene: TRBV5-1; CDR3 protein: CASSFGQGDRNEQFF; CDR3 DNA: TGCGCCAGCAGCTTCGGACAGGGAGATAGGAATGAGCAGTTCTTC
J gene: TRBJ2-1; clone size: NA; D gene: NA; V gene: TRBV20-1; CDR3 protein: CSARDASSPQPSYNEQFF; CDR3 DNA: TGCAGTGCTAGAGATGCTAGCTCCCCTCAACCTTCCTACAATGAGCAGTTCTTC
J gene: TRBJ2-5; clone size: few; D gene: TRBD1; V gene: TRBV24-1; CDR3 protein: CATSDSRSGQQGETQYF; CDR3 DNA: TGTGCCACCAGTGACTCGCGCTCGGGACAGCAAGGGGAGACCCAGTACTTC
J gene: TRBJ2-2; clone size: NA; D gene: NA; V gene: TRBV30; CDR3 protein: CAWSVRPSGTLTGELFF; CDR3 DNA: TGTGCCTGGAGTGTAAGGCCTTCCGGGACACTCACCGGGGAGCTGTTTTTT
J gene: TRBJ1-1; clone size: many; D gene: NA; V gene: TRBV7-2; CDR3 protein: CASSLKEAFF; CDR3 DNA: TGTGCCAGCAGCTTGAAGGAAGCTTTCTTT
J gene: TRBJ2-1; clone size: many; D gene: NA; V gene: TRBV20-1; CDR3 protein: CSALEATAWDEQFF; CDR3 DNA: TGCAGTGCGTTGGAAGCAACGGCGTGGGATGAGCAGTTCTTC
J gene: TRBJ2-1; clone size: NA; D gene: TRBD2; V gene: TRBV25-1; CDR3 protein: CASRPGTSGRYNEQFF; CDR3 DNA: TGTGCCAGCAGGCCCGGGACTAGCGGGAGATACAATGAGCAGTTCTTC
J gene: TRBJ1-1; clone size: few; D gene: NA; V gene: TRBV3-1; CDR3 protein: CASSRLSGTEAFF; CDR3 DNA: TGTGCCAGCAGCCGACTATCTGGGACTGAAGCTTTCTTT
J gene: TRBJ2-5; clone size: many; D gene: NA; V gene: TRBV20-1; CDR3 protein: CSAGGTVVFKGETQYF; CDR3 DNA: TGCAGTGCTGGCGGGACGGTGGTATTCAAGGGGGAGACCCAGTACTTC
J gene: TRBJ2-7; clone size: few; D gene: TRBD1; V gene: TRBV12-3/TRBV12-4; CDR3 protein: CASRRDRGTYEQYF; CDR3 DNA: TGTGCCAGCAGACGTGACAGGGGAACGTACGAGCAGTACTTC
J gene: TRBJ1-1; clone size: NA; D gene: NA; V gene: TRBV5-6; CDR3 protein: CASSLWLGNTEAFF; CDR3 DNA: TGTGCCAGCAGCTTGTGGTTGGGGAACACTGAAGCTTTCTTT
J gene: TRBJ2-7; clone size: many; D gene: TRBD1; V gene: TRBV25-1; CDR3 protein: CASSESLTGAYEQYF; CDR3 DNA: TGTGCCAGCAGTGAATCCTTGACAGGGGCCTACGAGCAGTACTTC
J gene: TRBJ2-3; clone size: many; D gene: NA; V gene: TRBV30; CDR3 protein: CAWTTGLTGDTQYF; CDR3 DNA: TGTGCCTGGACCACGGGTCTCACGGGTGATACGCAGTATTTT
J gene: TRBJ2-7; clone size: few; D gene: TRBD2; V gene: TRBV3-1; CDR3 protein: CASSQRGLAGEQYF; CDR3 DNA: TGTGCCAGCAGCCAAAGAGGACTAGCGGGCGAGCAGTACTTC
J gene: TRBJ1-2; clone size: few; D gene: TRBD1; V gene: TRBV20-1; CDR3 protein: CSAPTGSNYGYTF; CDR3 DNA: TGCAGTGCCCCGACAGGGTCTAACTATGGCTACACCTTC
J gene: TRBJ2-7; clone size: few; D gene: NA; V gene: TRBV7-2; CDR3 protein: CASSLGPGYYEQYF; CDR3 DNA: TGTGCCAGCAGCTTAGGGCCGGGTTACTACGAGCAGTACTTC
J gene: TRBJ2-1; clone size: few; D gene: TRBD2; V gene: TRBV19; CDR3 protein: CASRSGLAGESYNEQFF; CDR3 DNA: TGTGCCAGTAGGTCAGGACTAGCGGGAGAATCCTACAATGAGCAGTTCTTC
J gene: TRBJ2-1; clone size: NA; D gene: TRBD2; V gene: TRBV24-1; CDR3 protein: CATSDLKVGGRTYNEQFF; CDR3 DNA: TGTGCCACCAGTGATTTGAAGGTTGGCGGGAGGACCTACAATGAGCAGTTCTTC
J gene: TRBJ2-1; clone size: many; D gene: NA; V gene: TRBV14; CDR3 protein: CASSQGLYNEQFF; CDR3 DNA: TGTGCCAGCAGCCAGGGACTGTACAATGAGCAGTTCTTC
J gene: TRBJ2-2; clone size: few; D gene: NA; V gene: TRBV29-1; CDR3 protein: CSVEDWTHPNTGELFF; CDR3 DNA: TGCAGCGTTGAAGACTGGACGCACCCGAACACCGGGGAGCTGTTTTTT
J gene: TRBJ2-5; clone size: NA; D gene: NA; V gene: TRBV18; CDR3 protein: CASSPIGGEETQYF; CDR3 DNA: TGTGCCAGCTCACCAATAGGAGGTGAAGAGACCCAGTACTTC
J gene: TRBJ2-1; clone size: NA; D gene: TRBD1; V gene: TRBV20-1; CDR3 protein: CSAAGTGGNEQFF; CDR3 DNA: TGCAGTGCCGCGGGGACAGGTGGAAATGAGCAGTTCTTC
J gene: TRBJ2-1; clone size: few; D gene: NA; V gene: TRBV20-1; CDR3 protein: CSASGSGNYNEQFF; CDR3 DNA: TGCAGTGCTAGCGGGAGTGGGAACTACAATGAGCAGTTCTTC
J gene: TRBJ2-7; clone size: few; D gene: NA; V gene: TRBV7-9; CDR3 protein: CASSTGAGLIYEQYF; CDR3 DNA: TGTGCCAGCAGCACCGGGGCTGGACTTATCTACGAGCAGTACTTC
J gene: TRBJ1-2; clone size: NA; D gene: NA; V gene: TRBV27; CDR3 protein: CASSFVVKRVNYGYTF; CDR3 DNA: TGTGCCAGCAGTTTTGTCGTAAAGCGAGTTAACTATGGCTACACCTTC
J gene: TRBJ2-1; clone size: NA; D gene: TRBD1; V gene: TRBV11-2; CDR3 protein: CASSSQGYSLKNYYNEQFF; CDR3 DNA: TGTGCCAGCAGCTCACAGGGGTACTCCCTGAAGAACTACTACAATGAGCAGTTCTTC
J gene: TRBJ2-5; clone size: NA; D gene: NA; V gene: TRBV5-1; CDR3 protein: CASSPGGEETQYF; CDR3 DNA: TGCGCCAGCAGCCCCGGGGGAGAAGAGACCCAGTACTTC
J gene: TRBJ2-6; clone size: many; D gene: NA; V gene: TRBV7-2; CDR3 protein: CASSLAGGLGANVLTF; CDR3 DNA: TGTGCCAGCAGCTTAGCCGGGGGGCTTGGGGCCAACGTCCTGACTTTC
J gene: TRBJ2-1; clone size: few; D gene: NA; V gene: TRBV2; CDR3 protein: CASKKLVSYNEQFF; CDR3 DNA: TGTGCCAGCAAGAAACTAGTCTCGTACAATGAGCAGTTCTTC
J gene: TRBJ2-7; clone size: NA; D gene: TRBD1; V gene: TRBV6-5; CDR3 protein: CASSYQGAPYEQYF; CDR3 DNA: TGTGCCAGCAGTTACCAGGGGGCCCCCTACGAGCAGTACTTC
J gene: TRBJ2-5; clone size: NA; D gene: TRBD1; V gene: TRBV29-1; CDR3 protein: CSAGQVLTQETQYF; CDR3 DNA: TGCAGCGCCGGACAGGTCTTGACCCAAGAGACCCAGTACTTC
J gene: TRBJ2-6; clone size: few; D gene: TRBD1; V gene: TRBV30; CDR3 protein: CAWSTTGGVANVLTF; CDR3 DNA: TGTGCCTGGAGCACGACAGGGGGCGTAGCCAACGTCCTGACTTTC
J gene: TRBJ1-4; clone size: NA; D gene: TRBD1; V gene: TRBV20-1; CDR3 protein: CSAGTGLNEKLFF; CDR3 DNA: TGCAGTGCAGGGACAGGGTTAAACGAAAAACTGTTTTTT
J gene: TRBJ2-1; clone size: few; D gene: TRBD1; V gene: TRBV28; CDR3 protein: CASREGASSYNEQFF; CDR3 DNA: TGTGCCAGCAGAGAGGGGGCTAGCTCCTACAATGAGCAGTTCTTC
J gene: TRBJ2-5; clone size: NA; D gene: TRBD2; V gene: TRBV18; CDR3 protein: CASSPPRGAGRETQYF; CDR3 DNA: TGTGCCAGCTCACCACCTCGTGGAGCGGGAAGAGAGACCCAGTACTTC
J gene: TRBJ2-1; clone size: many; D gene: NA; V gene: TRBV20-1; CDR3 protein: CSARGGGPDNYNEQFF; CDR3 DNA: TGCAGTGCTAGAGGAGGGGGACCCGATAATTACAATGAGCAGTTCTTC
J gene: TRBJ2-3; clone size: many; D gene: NA; V gene: TRBV5-1; CDR3 protein: CASSSGGPDTQYF; CDR3 DNA: TGCGCCAGCAGCTCGGGCGGTCCCGATACGCAGTATTTT
J gene: TRBJ2-1; clone size: NA; D gene: TRBD2; V gene: TRBV12-3/TRBV12-4; CDR3 protein: CASSLNGRAYNEQFF; CDR3 DNA: TGTGCCAGCAGTTTAAACGGGAGGGCCTACAATGAGCAGTTCTTC
J gene: TRBJ2-5; clone size: many; D gene: TRBD2; V gene: TRBV5-6; CDR3 protein: CASSARTSGRTQETQYF; CDR3 DNA: TGTGCCAGCAGCGCGCGGACTAGCGGGCGAACGCAAGAGACCCAGTACTTC
J gene: TRBJ1-6; clone size: NA; D gene: NA; V gene: TRBV4-3; CDR3 protein: CASSQEWTPGGSPLHF; CDR3 DNA: TGCGCCAGCAGCCAAGAATGGACACCCGGCGGTTCACCCCTCCACTTT